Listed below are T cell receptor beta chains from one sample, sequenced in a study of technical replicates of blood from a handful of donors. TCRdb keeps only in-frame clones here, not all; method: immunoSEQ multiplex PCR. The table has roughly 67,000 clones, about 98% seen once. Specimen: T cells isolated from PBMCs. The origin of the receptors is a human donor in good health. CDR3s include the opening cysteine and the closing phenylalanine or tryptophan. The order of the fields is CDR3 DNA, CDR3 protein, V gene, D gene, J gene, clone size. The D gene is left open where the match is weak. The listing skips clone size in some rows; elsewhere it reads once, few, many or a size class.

TGCGCCAGCAGTCCCGGCCAGCGAGACCCCTACGAGCAGTACTTC	CASSPGQRDPYEQYF	TRBV10-1	NA	TRBJ2-7	NA
TGTGCCAGCTCACCGGTCTGGACAGGGAATGAGAACACTGAAGCTTTCTTT	CASSPVWTGNENTEAFF	TRBV18	TRBD1	TRBJ1-1	NA
TGCGCCAGCAGCCCTGGACAGGGGCCGGGAGATACGCAGTATTTT	CASSPGQGPGDTQYF	TRBV4-1	TRBD1	TRBJ2-3	NA
TGTGCCATCAGTGGGACAGACAATCAGCCCCAGCATTTT	CAISGTDNQPQHF	TRBV10-3	NA	TRBJ1-5	once
TGTGCCAGCAGGCAAGGGGGTGAGGAGACCCAGTACTTC	CASRQGGEETQYF	TRBV28	NA	TRBJ2-5	NA
TGTGCCAGCAGCGCCTTCGAGGTCGATGGCTACACCTTC	CASSAFEVDGYTF	TRBV9	NA	TRBJ1-2	once
TGTGCCAGCAGCTTGGAGGAGGGTGACGAGCAGTACTTC	CASSLEEGDEQYF	TRBV5-4	NA	TRBJ2-7	NA
TGTGCCAGCTTGGGGGGACAGGGGACCTACGAGCAGTACTTC	CASLGGQGTYEQYF	TRBV18	TRBD1	TRBJ2-7	NA
TGTGCCAGCAGCGCCCGCCCACTGGCGGGAGTTTCTACTTACTACGAGCAGTACTTC	CASSARPLAGVSTYYEQYF	TRBV7-2	TRBD2	TRBJ2-7	NA
TGTGCCAGCAGCCAAGGGACAGGGAGGCCTCGATACGAGCAGTACTTC	CASSQGTGRPRYEQYF	TRBV5-6	TRBD1	TRBJ2-7	NA
TGTGCCAGCAGTTACTCGAATCGGGTTGTTTCGCGCGGCTACACCTTC	CASSYSNRVVSRGYTF	TRBV6-5	NA	TRBJ1-2	NA
TGTGCCAGCAGCCCTAGGGGTGGCAGTCAAGAAAAACTGTTTTTT	CASSPRGGSQEKLFF	TRBV7-9	NA	TRBJ1-4	NA
TGTGCCAGCAGCTGGGGCGGGGGAGAGCAGTACTTC	CASSWGGGEQYF	TRBV7-9	TRBD2	TRBJ2-7	NA
TGTGCCAGCAGCTTAGGAGGACAGGGAAACGAGCAGTACTTC	CASSLGGQGNEQYF	TRBV7-8	TRBD1	TRBJ2-7	once
TGTGCCAGCAGCTACACCCGACCCAGCGGGGAGCAGTACTTC	CASSYTRPSGEQYF	TRBV11-2	NA	TRBJ2-7	NA
TGTGCCAGCAGGACTCAGGGCTATGGCTACACCTTC	CASRTQGYGYTF	TRBV6-5	NA	TRBJ1-2	NA
TGTGCCAGCAGTTTAGGTTCAGGAAGCTCCTACGAGCAGTACTTC	CASSLGSGSSYEQYF	TRBV27	NA	TRBJ2-7	NA
TGTGCCAGCAGCCCGGGGGGGGCTAACTATGGCTACACCTTC	CASSPGGANYGYTF	TRBV4-2	NA	TRBJ1-2	NA
TGTGCCAGCAGCGCGGAGCGGGGGGGCCTTCCGGAGACCCAGTACTTC	CASSAERGGLPETQYF	TRBV9	TRBD2	TRBJ2-5	NA
TGTGCCAGCAGCTTAGCGGGGCAATGGGAGACCCAGTACTTC	CASSLAGQWETQYF	TRBV7-8	NA	TRBJ2-5	NA
TGTGCCAGTAGTAATCACAGGAGCTCCTACGAGCAGTACTTC	CASSNHRSSYEQYF	TRBV19	NA	TRBJ2-7	NA
TGTGCCTGGAGTGCTAACCCTGAAGCTTTCTTT	CAWSANPEAFF	TRBV30	NA	TRBJ1-1	NA
TGTGCCTGGAGTGTACATGTCACCGGGGAGCTGTTTTTT	CAWSVHVTGELFF	TRBV30	NA	TRBJ2-2	once
TGTGCCAGCATTTTTAACAGATTGAACACTGAAGCTTTCTTT	CASIFNRLNTEAFF	TRBV2	NA	TRBJ1-1	NA
TGTGCCAGCAGCCAAGCCGGGACAATAGGGGCTGAAGCTTTCTTT	CASSQAGTIGAEAFF	TRBV14	NA	TRBJ1-1	once
TGTGCCAGCAGCCCTTGGACTAGGGCAGATACGCAGTATTTT	CASSPWTRADTQYF	TRBV9	TRBD2	TRBJ2-3	NA
TGTGCCAGCAGCGCTCCTGGCTCTGGCGAGCAGTACTTC	CASSAPGSGEQYF	TRBV7-6	NA	TRBJ2-7	NA
TGCGCCAGCAGCTTTTACAGGGGGCAAGACAATGAGCAGTTCTTC	CASSFYRGQDNEQFF	TRBV5-1	TRBD1	TRBJ2-1	NA
TGTGCCATCAGGGGGGGAACTAGTAAGAAAGAGACCCAGTACTTC	CAIRGGTSKKETQYF	TRBV10-3	NA	TRBJ2-5	NA
TGTGCCAGCAACCGGGGTGCGGAGACAGATACGCAGTATTTT	CASNRGAETDTQYF	TRBV6-6	NA	TRBJ2-3	NA
TGTGCCATCAGCCCGGGACAAATCGACTCTGGGGCCAACGTCCTGACTTTC	CAISPGQIDSGANVLTF	TRBV10-3	NA	TRBJ2-6	NA
TGTGCCAGCAGTCGTGATAGCGGCGAAGAGACCCAGTACTTC	CASSRDSGEETQYF	TRBV2	NA	TRBJ2-5	NA
TGTGCCAGCAGCTTTCGTTTAGCGGGAGAGATTAGCACAGATACGCAGTATTTT	CASSFRLAGEISTDTQYF	TRBV7-6	TRBD2	TRBJ2-3	NA
TGTGCCAGTGCCACTATGAGGAGGGAGACCCAGTACTTC	CASATMRRETQYF	TRBV6-1	NA	TRBJ2-5	NA
TGCGCCAGCAGCTTGGTTCAGGGAGGGAAGCAGTACTTC	CASSLVQGGKQYF	TRBV5-1	TRBD2	TRBJ2-7	NA
TGCAGCGTCACTACCACTTTCGACTACGAGCAGTACTTC	CSVTTTFDYEQYF	TRBV29-1	NA	TRBJ2-7	NA
TGCACCAGCAGCCAAGCGCAATCTAACAGCCGCTCTATGTGGTACACCTTC	CTSSQAQSNSRSMWYTF	TRBV1	NA	TRBJ1-2	NA
TGTGCCATCAGTGATGGCGGGGGACCCCTCCACTTT	CAISDGGGPLHF	TRBV10-3	NA	TRBJ1-6	NA
TGTGCCAGCAGCCCTGGCGGAGGACAGGGGGCGTTTGGCTCCTACGAGCAGTACTTC	CASSPGGGQGAFGSYEQYF	TRBV27	TRBD1	TRBJ2-7	NA